This T cell receptor beta chain was documented in a study of blood T cell repertoires in COVID-19. The overall study: The origin of the acute and convalescent COVID-19 samples was the United States, Italy and Spain. In each case, the material was cDNA or gDNA derived from T cells, B-cell-depleted T cells, or PBMCs.

The V gene's germline CDR1 is SGDLS and CDR2 YYNGEE. The V segment lost 6 bases and the J segment 2 bases; nucleotides outside the gene matches: 9. The CDR3 has 16 amino acids. As originally analysed: It was from reference gene primer amplification that nucleated cell counts were estimated. Here immunoSEQ multiplex PCR was the method, and the copy in TCRdb shows in-frame clones only, minus some. That table supplies the V and J calls and clone size; D and trimming were determined from the DNA. The sample yields 200,000 to 250,000 clones, approximately 91% seen once. The sequence was obtained from an older woman with acute or convalescent COVID-19. This chain links TRBV9 with TRBJ2-2; 8 bases line up with TRBD2. The specimen was peripheral blood. CDR3 region: CASTPLAGTNTGELFF. The CDR3 region has the DNA TGTGCCAGCACCCCCTTAGCGGGGACTAACACCGGGGAGCTGTTTTTT.